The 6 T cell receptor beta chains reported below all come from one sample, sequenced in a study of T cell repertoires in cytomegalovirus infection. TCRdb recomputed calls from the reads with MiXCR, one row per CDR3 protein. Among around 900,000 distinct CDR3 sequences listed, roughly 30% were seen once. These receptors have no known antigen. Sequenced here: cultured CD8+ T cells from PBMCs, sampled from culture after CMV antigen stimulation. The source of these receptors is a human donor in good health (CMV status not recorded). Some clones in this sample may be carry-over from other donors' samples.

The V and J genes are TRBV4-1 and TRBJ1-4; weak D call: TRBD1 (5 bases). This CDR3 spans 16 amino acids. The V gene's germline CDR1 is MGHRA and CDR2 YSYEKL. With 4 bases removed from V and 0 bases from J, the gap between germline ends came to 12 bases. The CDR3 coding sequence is TGCGCCAGCAGCCGAACCTTGGGGCCAACTAATGAAAAACTGTTTTTT. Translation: CASSRTLGPTNEKLFF.

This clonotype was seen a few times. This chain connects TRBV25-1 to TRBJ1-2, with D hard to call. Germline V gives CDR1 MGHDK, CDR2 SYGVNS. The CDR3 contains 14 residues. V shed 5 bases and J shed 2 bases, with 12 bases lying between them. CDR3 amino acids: CASSWGNENYGYTF. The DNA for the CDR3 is TGTGCCAGCAGTTGGGGTAATGAGAACTATGGCTACACCTTC.

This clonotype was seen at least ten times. CDR3 loop: CASTSSNEQFF. In nucleotides, the CDR3 is TGTGCCAGCACCTCCAGCAATGAGCAGTTCTTC. V is TRBV7-9 and J is TRBJ2-1; D not resolved. The V gene's germline CDR1 is SEHNR and CDR2 FQNEAQ (reference sequence). The length of the CDR3 is 11 residues. Trimming took 7 bases from V and 6 from J, leaving 7 bases between them.

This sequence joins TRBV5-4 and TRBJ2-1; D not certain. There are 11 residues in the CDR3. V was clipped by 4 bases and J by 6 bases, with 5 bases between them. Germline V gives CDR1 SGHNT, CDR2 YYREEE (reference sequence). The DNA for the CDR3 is TGTGCCAGCAGCAAGATCAATGAGCAGTTCTTC. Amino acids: CASSKINEQFF.

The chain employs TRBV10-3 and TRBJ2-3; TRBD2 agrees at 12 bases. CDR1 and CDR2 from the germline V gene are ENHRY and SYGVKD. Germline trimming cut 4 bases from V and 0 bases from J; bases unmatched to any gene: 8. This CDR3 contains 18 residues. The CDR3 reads CAISAGLAGLSSTDTQYF. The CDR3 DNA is TGTGCCATCAGTGCTGGACTAGCGGGGCTTTCTAGCACAGATACGCAGTATTTT.

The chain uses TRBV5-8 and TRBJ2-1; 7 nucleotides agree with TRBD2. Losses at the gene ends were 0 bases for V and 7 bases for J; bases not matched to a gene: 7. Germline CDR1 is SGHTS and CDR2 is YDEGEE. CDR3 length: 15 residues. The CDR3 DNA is TGTGCCAGCAGCTTGGTCGGACTAGAAGGGAATGAGCAGTTCTTC. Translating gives CASSLVGLEGNEQFF.